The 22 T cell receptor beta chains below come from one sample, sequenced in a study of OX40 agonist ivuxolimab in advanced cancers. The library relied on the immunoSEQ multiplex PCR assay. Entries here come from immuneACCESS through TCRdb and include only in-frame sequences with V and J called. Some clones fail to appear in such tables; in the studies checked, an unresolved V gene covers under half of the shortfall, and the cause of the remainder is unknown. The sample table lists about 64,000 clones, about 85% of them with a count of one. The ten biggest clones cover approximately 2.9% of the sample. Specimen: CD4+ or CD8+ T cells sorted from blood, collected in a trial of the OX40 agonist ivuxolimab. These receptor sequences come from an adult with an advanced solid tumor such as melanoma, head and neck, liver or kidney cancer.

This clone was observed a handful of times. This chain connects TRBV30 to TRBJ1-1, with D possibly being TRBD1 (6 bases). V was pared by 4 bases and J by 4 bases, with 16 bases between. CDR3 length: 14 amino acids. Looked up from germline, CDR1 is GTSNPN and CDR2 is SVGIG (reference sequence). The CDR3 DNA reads TGTGCCTGGATCCACAGGGTTGGGGGCACTGAAGCTTTCTTT. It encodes CAWIHRVGGTEAFF.

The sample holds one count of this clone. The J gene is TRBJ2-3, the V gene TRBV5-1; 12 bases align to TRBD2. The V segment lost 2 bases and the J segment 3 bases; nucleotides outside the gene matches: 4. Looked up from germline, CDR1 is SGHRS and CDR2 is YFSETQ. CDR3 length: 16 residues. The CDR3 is CASSLLTSGSTDTQYF. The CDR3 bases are TGCGCCAGCAGCTTACTGACTAGCGGGAGTACAGATACGCAGTATTTT.

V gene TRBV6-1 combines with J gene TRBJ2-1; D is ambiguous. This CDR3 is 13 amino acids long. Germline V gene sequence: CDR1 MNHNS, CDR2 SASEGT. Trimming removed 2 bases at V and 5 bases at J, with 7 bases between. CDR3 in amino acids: CASSESRDNEQFF. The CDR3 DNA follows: TGTGCCAGCAGTGAAAGTAGAGACAATGAGCAGTTCTTC.

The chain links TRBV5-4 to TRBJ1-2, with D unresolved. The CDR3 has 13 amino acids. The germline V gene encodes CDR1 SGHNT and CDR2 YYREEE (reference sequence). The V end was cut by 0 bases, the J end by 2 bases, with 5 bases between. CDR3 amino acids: CASSLGTNYGYTF. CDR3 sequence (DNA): TGTGCCAGCAGCTTGGGGACCAACTATGGCTACACCTTC.

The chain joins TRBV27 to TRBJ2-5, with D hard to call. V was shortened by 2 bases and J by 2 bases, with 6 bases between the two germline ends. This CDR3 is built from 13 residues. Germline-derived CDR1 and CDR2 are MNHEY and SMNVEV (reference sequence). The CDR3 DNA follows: TGTGCCAGCAGTTTAACCACACAAGAGACCCAGTACTTC. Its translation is CASSLTTQETQYF.

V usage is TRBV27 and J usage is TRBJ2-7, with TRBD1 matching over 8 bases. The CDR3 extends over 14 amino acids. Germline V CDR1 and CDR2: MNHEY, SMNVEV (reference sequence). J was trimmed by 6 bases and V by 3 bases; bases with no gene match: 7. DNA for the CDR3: TGTGCCAGCAGTTTGGTCAGGGGGCTTGGCGAGCAGTACTTC. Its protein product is CASSLVRGLGEQYF.

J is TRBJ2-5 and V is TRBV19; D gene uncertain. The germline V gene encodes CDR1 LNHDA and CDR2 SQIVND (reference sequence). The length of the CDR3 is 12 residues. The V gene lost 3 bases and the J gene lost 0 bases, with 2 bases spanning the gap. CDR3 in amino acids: CASSINQETQYF. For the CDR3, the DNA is TGTGCCAGTAGTATCAACCAAGAGACCCAGTACTTC.

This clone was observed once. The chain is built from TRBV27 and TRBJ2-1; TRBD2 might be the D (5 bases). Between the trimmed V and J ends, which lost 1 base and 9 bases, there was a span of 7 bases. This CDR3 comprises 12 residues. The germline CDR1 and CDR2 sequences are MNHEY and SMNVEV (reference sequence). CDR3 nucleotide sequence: TGTGCCAGCAGTTTATGGGGAGCTGAGCAGTTCTTC. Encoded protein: CASSLWGAEQFF.

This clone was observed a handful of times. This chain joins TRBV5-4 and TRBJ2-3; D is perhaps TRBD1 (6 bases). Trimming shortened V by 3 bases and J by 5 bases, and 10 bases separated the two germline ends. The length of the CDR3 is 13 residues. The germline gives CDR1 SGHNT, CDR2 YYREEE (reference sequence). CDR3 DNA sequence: TGTGCCAGCAGCTGGACAGAGGAAGATACGCAGTATTTT. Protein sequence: CASSWTEEDTQYF.

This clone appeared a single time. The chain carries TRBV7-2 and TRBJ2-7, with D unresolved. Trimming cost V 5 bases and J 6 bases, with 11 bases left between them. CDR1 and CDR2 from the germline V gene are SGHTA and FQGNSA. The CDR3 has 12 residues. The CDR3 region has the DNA TGTGCCAGCAGCCTACTTGTCCGCGAGCAGTACTTC. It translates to CASSLLVREQYF. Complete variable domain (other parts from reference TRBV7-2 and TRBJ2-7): GAGVSQSPSNKVTEKGKDVELRCDPISGHTALYWYRQSLGQGLEFLIYFQGNSAPDKSGLPSDRFSAERTGGSVSTLTIQRTQQEDSAVYLCASSLLVREQYFGPGTRLTVT.

The CDR3 DNA is TGTGCCAGCTCACTCAGGGGTGGGCAGCCCCAGCATTTT. Encoded protein: CASSLRGGQPQHF. This rearrangement joins TRBV18 to TRBJ1-5; perhaps TRBD1 as D (6 bases). V dropped 4 bases and J dropped 7 bases, with 11 bases sitting between them. The CDR3 spans 13 residues. The germline gives CDR1 KGHSH, CDR2 LQKENI.

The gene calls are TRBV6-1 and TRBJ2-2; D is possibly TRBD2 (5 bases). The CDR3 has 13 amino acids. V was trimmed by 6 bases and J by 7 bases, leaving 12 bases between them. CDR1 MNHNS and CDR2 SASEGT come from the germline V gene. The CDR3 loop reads CASSPEGIGELFF. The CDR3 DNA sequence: TGTGCCAGCAGCCCAGAGGGAATCGGGGAGCTGTTTTTT.

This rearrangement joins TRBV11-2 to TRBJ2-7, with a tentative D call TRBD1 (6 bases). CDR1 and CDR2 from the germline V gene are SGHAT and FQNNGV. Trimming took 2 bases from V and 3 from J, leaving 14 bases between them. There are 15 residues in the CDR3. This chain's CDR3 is CASSLTGSPLYEQYF. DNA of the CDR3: TGTGCCAGCAGCTTAACAGGGAGTCCTCTCTACGAGCAGTACTTC.

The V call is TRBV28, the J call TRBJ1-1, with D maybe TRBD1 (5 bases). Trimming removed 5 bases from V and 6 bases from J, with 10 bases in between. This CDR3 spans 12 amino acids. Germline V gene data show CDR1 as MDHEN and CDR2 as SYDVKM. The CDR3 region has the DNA TGTGCCAGCAGTATCCGACAGTCTGAAGCTTTCTTT. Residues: CASSIRQSEAFF.

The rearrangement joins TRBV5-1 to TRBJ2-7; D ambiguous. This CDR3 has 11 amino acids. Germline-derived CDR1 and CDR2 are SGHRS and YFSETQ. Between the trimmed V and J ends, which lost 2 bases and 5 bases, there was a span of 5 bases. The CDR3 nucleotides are TGCGCCAGCAGCTTTGCTAACGAGCAGTACTTC. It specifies CASSFANEQYF.

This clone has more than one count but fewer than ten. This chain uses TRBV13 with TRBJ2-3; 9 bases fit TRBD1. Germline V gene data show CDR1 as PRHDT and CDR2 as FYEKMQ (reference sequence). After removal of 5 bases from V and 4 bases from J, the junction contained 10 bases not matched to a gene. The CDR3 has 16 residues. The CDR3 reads CASSGTGQGGADTQYF. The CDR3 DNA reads TGTGCCAGCAGCGGGACGGGACAGGGAGGGGCAGATACGCAGTATTTT.

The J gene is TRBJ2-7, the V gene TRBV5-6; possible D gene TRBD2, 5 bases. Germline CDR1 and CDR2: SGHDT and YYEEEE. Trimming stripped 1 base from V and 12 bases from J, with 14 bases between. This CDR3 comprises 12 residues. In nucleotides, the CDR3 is TGTGCCAGCAGCTTGTTGTCCGGGGTCGTGTACTTC. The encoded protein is CASSLLSGVVYF.

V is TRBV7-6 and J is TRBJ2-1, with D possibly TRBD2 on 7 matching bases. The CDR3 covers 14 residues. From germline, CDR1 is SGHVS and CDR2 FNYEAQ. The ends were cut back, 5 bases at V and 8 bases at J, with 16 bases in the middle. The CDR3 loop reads CASSLLAGGHEQFF. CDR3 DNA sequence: TGTGCCAGCAGCCTCCTTGCCGGGGGGCATGAGCAGTTCTTC.

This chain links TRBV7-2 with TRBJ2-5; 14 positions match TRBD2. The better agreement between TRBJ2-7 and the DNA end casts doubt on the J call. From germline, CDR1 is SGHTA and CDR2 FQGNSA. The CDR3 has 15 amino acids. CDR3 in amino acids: CASSPRTSGGYEQYF. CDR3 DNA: TGTGCCAGCAGCCCCCGGACTAGCGGGGGGTACGAGCAGTACTTC.

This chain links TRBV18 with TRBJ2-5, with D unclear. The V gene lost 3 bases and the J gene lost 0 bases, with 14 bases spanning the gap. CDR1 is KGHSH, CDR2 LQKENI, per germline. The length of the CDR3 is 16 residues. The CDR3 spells CASSPVLQTYQETQYF. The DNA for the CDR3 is TGTGCCAGCTCACCCGTCTTACAAACGTACCAAGAGACCCAGTACTTC.

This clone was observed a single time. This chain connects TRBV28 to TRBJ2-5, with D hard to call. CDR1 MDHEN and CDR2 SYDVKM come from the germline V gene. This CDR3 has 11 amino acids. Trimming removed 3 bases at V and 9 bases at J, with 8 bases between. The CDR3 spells CASSFADPQYF. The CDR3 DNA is TGTGCCAGCAGTTTTGCTGACCCCCAGTACTTC.

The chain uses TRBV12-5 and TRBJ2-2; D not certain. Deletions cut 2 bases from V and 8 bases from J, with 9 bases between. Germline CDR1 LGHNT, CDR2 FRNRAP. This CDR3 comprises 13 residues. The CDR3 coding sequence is TGTGCTAGTGGTTTGCCTACCCGGGGGGAGCTGTTTTTT. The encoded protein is CASGLPTRGELFF.